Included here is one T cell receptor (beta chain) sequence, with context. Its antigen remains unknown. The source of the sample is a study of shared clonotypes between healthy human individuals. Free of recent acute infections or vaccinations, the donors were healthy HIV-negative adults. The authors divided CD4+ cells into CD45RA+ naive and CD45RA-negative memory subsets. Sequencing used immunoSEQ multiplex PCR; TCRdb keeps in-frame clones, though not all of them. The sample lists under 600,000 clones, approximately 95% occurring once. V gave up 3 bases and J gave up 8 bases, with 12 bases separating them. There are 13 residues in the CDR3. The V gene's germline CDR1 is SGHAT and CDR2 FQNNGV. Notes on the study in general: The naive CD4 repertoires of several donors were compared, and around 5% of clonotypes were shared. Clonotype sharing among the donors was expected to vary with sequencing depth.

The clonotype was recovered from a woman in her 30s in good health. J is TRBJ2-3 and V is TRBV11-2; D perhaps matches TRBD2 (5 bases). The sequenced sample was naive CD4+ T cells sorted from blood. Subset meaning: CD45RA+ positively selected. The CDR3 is CASSFSARGTQYF. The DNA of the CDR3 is TGTGCCAGCAGCTTTAGCGCACGGGGTACGCAGTATTTT.